The present TCR beta chain was sequenced within a study of T cell repertoires in cytomegalovirus infection. Study as a whole: As its CMV epitopes, the study selected recently identified HLA-C-restricted and well-studied HLA-B-restricted targets.

This clonotype was counted only a few times. Antigen specificity is unknown. One entry per CDR3 protein, called by TCRdb with MiXCR from the reads. The sample contains some 920,000 distinct CDR3 sequences, 30% to 40% of which appear only once. Trimming took 5 bases from V and 0 from J; bases not matched to a gene: 9. The CDR3 is made up of 15 amino acids. Germline V gives CDR1 DFQATT, CDR2 SNEGSKA (reference sequence). Study-wide findings and caveats: Within the response measured ex vivo, HLA-C-restricted CMV-specific TCR beta clonotypes were dominant.

The chain combines TRBV20-1 with TRBJ1-2; TRBD1 agrees at 7 bases. The sample was cultured CD8+ T cells from PBMCs, taken from culture after CMV antigen stimulation. The sequence was collected from a human donor in good health (CMV status not recorded). Some clones in this sample may be carry-over from other donors' samples. DNA for the CDR3: TGCAGTGCTGATACAGGGGCGAGAACTAACTATGGCTACACCTTC. Its translation: CSADTGARTNYGYTF.